One and the same sample provided the 13 T cell receptor beta chains below, sequenced in a study of blood T cells in healthy people across ages. The use of a sample-barcoded 5' primer and a J-beta primer mix characterized a second PCR of roughly 6 to 11 cycles. TCRdb recomputed calls from the 5' RACE reads with MiXCR, one row per CDR3 protein. The table has some 900,000 distinct CDR3 sequences, around 48% seen once. Sequenced: blood. The source of these receptors is a man between 25 and 39 years old in good health.

About this clonotype: The junction shows a germline mismatch at one end, possibly a read error. The rearrangement joins TRBV11-2 to TRBJ2-6; perhaps D is TRBD1 or TRBD2 (5 bases each). Looked up from germline, CDR1 is SGHAT and CDR2 is FQNNGV. This CDR3 has 18 residues. The CDR3 sequence: CAGSFSPGRNSGANVLTF. CDR3 sequence (DNA): TGTGCCGGCAGCTTTTCACCGGGACGGAACTCTGGGGCCAACGTCCTGACTTTC.

This chain's CDR3 is CASSLVSGWRGYTF. The CDR3 DNA reads TGTGCCAGCAGCTTAGTATCTGGATGGCGGGGCTACACCTTC. The chain couples TRBV7-9 to TRBJ1-2; D not resolved. Per the germline V gene, CDR1 is SEHNR and CDR2 is FQNEAQ (reference sequence). The length of the CDR3 is 14 residues. V dropped 1 base and J dropped 8 bases, with 14 bases sitting between them.

As for this clonotype: A much larger clone differs by one base, so this may be a read error. This chain links TRBV5-5 with TRBJ2-1; D is uncertain. V lost 1 base to trimming and J lost 7 bases, with 15 bases between them. Germline CDR1 is SGHKS and CDR2 is YYEKEE (reference sequence). There are 15 residues in the CDR3. The DNA for the CDR3 is TGTGCCAGCAGCTTGACCCCCTTGGCCGATAATGAGCAGTTCTTC. Translated: CASSLTPLADNEQFF.

V and J are TRBV3-1 and TRBJ2-7; D unclear. Matching the DNA end better, TRBJ2-5 makes the J call doubtful. The germline CDR1 and CDR2 sequences are LGHDT and YNNKEL (reference sequence). There are 10 residues in the CDR3. CDR3: CASSQKTQYF. The DNA of the CDR3 is TGTGCCAGCAGCCAGAAGACCCAGTACTTC.

A single count supports this clonotype. The CDR3, as DNA: TGTGCCAGCGACAACTCCCAGGGTAACTATGGCTACACCTTC. This codes for CASDNSQGNYGYTF. The chain uses TRBV6-1 and TRBJ1-2; TRBD1 might be the D (5 bases). Germline values: CDR1 MNHNS, CDR2 SASEGT. The CDR3 is made up of 14 amino acids. V lost 8 bases to trimming and J lost 1 base, with 14 bases between them.

The chain is built from TRBV7-2 and TRBJ1-1, with a weak D call TRBD1 (5 bases). The germline CDR1 and CDR2 sequences are SGHTA and FQGNSA. Deletions cut 6 bases from V and 5 bases from J, with 13 bases between. The CDR3 is made up of 13 amino acids. The CDR3 sequence is CASSRRDETEAFF. Here the CDR3 DNA reads TGTGCCAGCAGTCGGAGGGACGAGACTGAAGCTTTCTTT.

Points on this clonotype: Mismatch with germline at one junction end may stem from a read error. V and J are TRBV27 and TRBJ2-5; 8 nucleotides align to TRBD2. The J call may be incorrect, as the DNA end agrees better with TRBJ2-7. This CDR3 has 15 residues. In germline, CDR1 is MNHEY, CDR2 SMNVEV (reference sequence). This chain's CDR3 is CASSPGGGRSCEQYF. The CDR3 DNA reads TGTGCCAGCAGCCCCGGGGGGGGCCGTTCCTGCGAGCAGTACTTC.

This chain uses TRBV7-9 with TRBJ1-2, with D possibly matching TRBD1 (5 bases). Trimming took 4 bases from V and 2 from J, leaving 5 bases between them. The CDR3 is 12 residues long. Germline assignment: CDR1 SEHNR and CDR2 FQNEAQ (reference sequence). The CDR3 here is CASSWGNYGYTF. The CDR3 nucleotides read TGTGCCAGCAGCTGGGGGAACTATGGCTACACCTTC.

V usage is TRBV6-6 and J usage is TRBJ2-5; 11 positions agree with TRBD2. The DNA end is a closer match to TRBJ2-4, so the J assignment may be wrong. This CDR3 spans 15 amino acids. Germline V CDR1 and CDR2: MNHNY, SVGAGI (reference sequence). CDR3 loop: CASSSSGGAGNIQYF. The CDR3 bases are TGTGCCAGCAGCAGTAGCGGGGGGGCTGGGAACATTCAGTACTTC.

Points on this clonotype: One end of the junction varies from germline; a read error may be responsible. The chain has TRBV14 and TRBJ1-2, with 7 bases fitting TRBD1. The CDR3 has 16 amino acids. Germline CDR1 SGHDN, CDR2 FVKESK. CDR3: CASSQKGTASNYGCTF. The CDR3 DNA is TGTGCCAGCAGCCAAAAAGGGACAGCGTCCAACTATGGCTGCACCTTC.

The rearrangement links TRBV6-5 to TRBJ2-4, with 9 nucleotides matching TRBD2. With the DNA end fitting TRBJ2-7 better, the J assignment may be wrong. CDR1 MNHEY and CDR2 SVGAGI come from the germline V gene. This CDR3 is 16 amino acids long. The DNA for the CDR3 is TGTGCCAGCAGTTACGGGCGTCCTAGCGGGGCCTACGAGCAGTACTTC. Protein product: CASSYGRPSGAYEQYF.

The gene calls are TRBV6-5 and TRBJ1-1, with 9 positions matching TRBD1. From germline, CDR1 is MNHEY and CDR2 SVGAGI. The CDR3 loop spans 14 amino acids. The ends lost 5 bases at V and 4 bases at J; junction bases unmatched: 5. In nucleotides, the CDR3 is TGTGCCAGCAGTGACCGGGACAGGGCCACTGAAGCTTTCTTT. Protein: CASSDRDRATEAFF.

In this sample, this clonotype turned up a few times. The chain has TRBV9 and TRBJ2-1; 8 nucleotides line up with TRBD1. CDR3 length equals 14 residues. V was pared by 1 base and J by 4 bases, with 1 base of the junction left unmatched. Germline values: CDR1 SGDLS, CDR2 YYNGEE. The CDR3 region is CASSVQGAYNEQFF. CDR3 sequence (DNA): TGTGCCAGCAGCGTACAGGGGGCGTACAATGAGCAGTTCTTC.